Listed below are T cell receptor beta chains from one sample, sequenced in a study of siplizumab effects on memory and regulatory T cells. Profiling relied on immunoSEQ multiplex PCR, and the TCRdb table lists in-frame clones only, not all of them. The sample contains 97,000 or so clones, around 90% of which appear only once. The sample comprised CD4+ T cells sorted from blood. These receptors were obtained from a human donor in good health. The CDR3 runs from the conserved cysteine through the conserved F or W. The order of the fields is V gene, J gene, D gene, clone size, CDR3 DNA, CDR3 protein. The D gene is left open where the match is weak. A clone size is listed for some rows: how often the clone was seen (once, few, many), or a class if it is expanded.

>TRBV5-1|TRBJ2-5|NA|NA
TGCGCCAGCGGAAACCCAGGGGACCAAGAGACCCAGTACTTC
CASGNPGDQETQYF
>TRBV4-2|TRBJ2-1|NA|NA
TGTGCCAGCAGCCCAGCCTTTGAGGGTGGGCAGTTCTTC
CASSPAFEGGQFF
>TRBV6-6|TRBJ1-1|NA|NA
TGTGCCAGCAGAGAACCCCGCGGGGGAATCGCTGAAGCTTTCTTT
CASREPRGGIAEAFF
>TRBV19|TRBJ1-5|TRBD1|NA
TGTGCCAGTATCGAGACAGGGGGGATACATCAGCCCCAGCATTTT
CASIETGGIHQPQHF
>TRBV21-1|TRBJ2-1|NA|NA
TGTGCCAGCGGATTGGGCACTAGCGGGAAGGATGAGCAGTTCTTC
CASGLGTSGKDEQFF
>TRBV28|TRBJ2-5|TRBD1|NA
TGTGCCAGCTCGGTCACCGGGACAGCGTACCAAGAGACCCAGTACTTC
CASSVTGTAYQETQYF
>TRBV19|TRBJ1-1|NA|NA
TGTGCCAGTAGTCAGAAGATGCACACTGAAGCTTTCTTT
CASSQKMHTEAFF
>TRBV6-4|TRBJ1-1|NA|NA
TGTGCCAGCAGTGCCGCCCCCTCGGGCAGGGGGAACACTGAAGCTTTCTTT
CASSAAPSGRGNTEAFF
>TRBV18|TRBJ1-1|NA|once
TGTGCCAGTAAACCCGATGAGCGCACTGAAGCTTTCTTT
CASKPDERTEAFF
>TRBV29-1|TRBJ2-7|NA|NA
TGCAGCGTTGCCCTGCCACTCGGTGCGGGAAGCTCCTACGAGCAGTACTTC
CSVALPLGAGSSYEQYF
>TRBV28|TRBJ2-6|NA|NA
TGTGCCAGCAGCACCCGGGGGGGCCTCGGACAGGCGTTGAGCTCTGGGGCCAACGTCCTGACTTTC
CASSTRGGLGQALSSGANVLTF
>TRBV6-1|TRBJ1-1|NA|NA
TGTGCCAGCAAACGGCAGGCGGGAGCTTTCTTT
CASKRQAGAFF
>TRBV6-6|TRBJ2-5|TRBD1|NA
TGTGCCAGCAGTCTCCGACAGGGGGCAGGAGAGACCCAGTACTTC
CASSLRQGAGETQYF
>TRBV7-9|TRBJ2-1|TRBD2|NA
TGTGCCAGCAGCCGCCAAGGACTAGCCCATGAGCAGTTCTTC
CASSRQGLAHEQFF
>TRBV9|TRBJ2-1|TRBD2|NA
TGTGCCAGCAGCTATTCTAGCGGGAACTACAATGAGCAGTTCTTC
CASSYSSGNYNEQFF
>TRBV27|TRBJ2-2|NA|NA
TGTGCCAGCACTCAGGGGGGCCGCGGCACCGGGGAGCTGTTTTTT
CASTQGGRGTGELFF
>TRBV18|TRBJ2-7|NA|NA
TGTGCCAGCTCACCTCCCTCATCCTACGAGCAGTACTTC
CASSPPSSYEQYF
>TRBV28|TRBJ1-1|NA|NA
TGTGCCAGCAGCGCTGGGCGGGCTATGAACACTGAAGCTTTCTTT
CASSAGRAMNTEAFF
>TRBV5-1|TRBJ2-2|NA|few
TGCGCCAGCAGCTTGGGAGTGATGGGGACCGGGGAGCTGTTTTTT
CASSLGVMGTGELFF
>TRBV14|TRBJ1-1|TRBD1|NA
TGTGCCAGCAGCCAGGGACAGCCCTCTGAAGCTTTCTTT
CASSQGQPSEAFF
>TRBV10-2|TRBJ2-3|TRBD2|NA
TGCGCCAGCAGGGACATAGCGGGAGGGCAAGATACGCAGTATTTT
CASRDIAGGQDTQYF
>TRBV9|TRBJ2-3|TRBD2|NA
TGTGCCAGCAGCCCACAGGGACTAGCTATAGATACGCAGTATTTT
CASSPQGLAIDTQYF
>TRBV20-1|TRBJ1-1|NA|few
TGCAGTGCTATTCCTCAGATTGAAGCTTTCTTT
CSAIPQIEAFF
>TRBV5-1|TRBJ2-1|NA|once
TGCGCCAGCAGCCCCCGTCCGCGGCAACTCTCCTACAATGAGCAGTTCTTC
CASSPRPRQLSYNEQFF
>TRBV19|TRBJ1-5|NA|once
TGTGCCAGTAGTGATCCTCGTGGAGCTTTTAGCAATCAGCCCCAGCATTTT
CASSDPRGAFSNQPQHF
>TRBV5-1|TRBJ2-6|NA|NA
TGCGCCAGCAGCTTGGCTGGGGCCGTTGGTAGGGCCAACGTCCTGACTTTC
CASSLAGAVGRANVLTF
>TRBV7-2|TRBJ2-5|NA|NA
TGTGCCAGCAGCCCAAGTCGAGAGACCCAGTACTTC
CASSPSRETQYF
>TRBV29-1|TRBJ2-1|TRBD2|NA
TGCAGCGTTGAGATTGGAGCGGGATATTCCTACAATGAGCAGTTCTTC
CSVEIGAGYSYNEQFF
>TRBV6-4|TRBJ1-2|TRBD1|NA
TGTGCCAGCTCCGGGACAGGGGGCGAGAGCTACACCTTC
CASSGTGGESYTF
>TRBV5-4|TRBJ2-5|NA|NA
TGTGCCAGCAGCTTGTTGGGAGTAAAGACCCAGTACTTC
CASSLLGVKTQYF
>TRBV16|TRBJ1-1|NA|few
TGTGCCAGCAGCCACTACCGGGACCGAAGTTTCTCTCTCTTT
CASSHYRDRSFSLF
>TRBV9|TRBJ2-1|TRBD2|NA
TGTGCCAGCAGCGTGCCGGGAGGGGGTAGCAGGCAGTTCTTC
CASSVPGGGSRQFF
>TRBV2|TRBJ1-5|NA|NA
TGTGCCAGCAGTGCGGACTGGGGAGTTAGCAATCAGCCCCAGCATTTT
CASSADWGVSNQPQHF
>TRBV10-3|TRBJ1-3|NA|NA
TGTGCCATCAGTGTTAATGGAAACACCATATATTTT
CAISVNGNTIYF
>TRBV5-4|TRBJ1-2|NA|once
TGTGCCAGCAGCTTGGGAGCCGGACAGCTCTATGGCTACACCTTC
CASSLGAGQLYGYTF
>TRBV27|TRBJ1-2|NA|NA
TGTGCCAGCAGCCAGTTTCGGGGGGGAGGTGTCTATGGCTACACCTTC
CASSQFRGGGVYGYTF
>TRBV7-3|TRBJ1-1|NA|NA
TGTGCCAGCAGCTTAAGCCAGAACACTGAAGCTTTCTTT
CASSLSQNTEAFF
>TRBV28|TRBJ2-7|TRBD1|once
TGTGCCAGCAGTTCCGGGTCTTGGGACAGGGGATCCTACGAGCAGTACTTC
CASSSGSWDRGSYEQYF